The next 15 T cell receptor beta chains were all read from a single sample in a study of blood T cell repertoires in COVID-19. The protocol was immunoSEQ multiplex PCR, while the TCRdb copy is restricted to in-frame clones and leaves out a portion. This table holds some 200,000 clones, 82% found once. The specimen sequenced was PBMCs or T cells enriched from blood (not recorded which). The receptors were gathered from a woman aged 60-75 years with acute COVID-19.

CDR3 in amino acids: CASSPRGTNTEAFF. The CDR3 coding sequence is TGTGCCAGCAGCCCGCGGGGAACGAACACTGAAGCTTTCTTT. The gene calls are TRBV11-3 and TRBJ1-1; D is unresolved. Deletions cut 5 bases from V and 1 base from J, with 11 bases between. Germline assignment: CDR1 SGHNT and CDR2 YENEEA. The CDR3 contains 14 residues.

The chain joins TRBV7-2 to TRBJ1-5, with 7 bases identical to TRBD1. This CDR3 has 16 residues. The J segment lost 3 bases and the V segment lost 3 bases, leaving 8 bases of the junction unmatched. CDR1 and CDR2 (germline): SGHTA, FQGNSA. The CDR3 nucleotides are TGTGCCAGCAGCTTGGGGGCCGGGACAGCCAATCAGCCCCAGCATTTT. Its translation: CASSLGAGTANQPQHF.

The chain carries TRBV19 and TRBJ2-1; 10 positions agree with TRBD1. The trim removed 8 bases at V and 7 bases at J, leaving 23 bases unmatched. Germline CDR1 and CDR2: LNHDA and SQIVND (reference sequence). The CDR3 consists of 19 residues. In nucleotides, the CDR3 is TGTGCCAGTGGCGAGGCCCGGACAGGGGGACTATTCGGAATAAATGAGCAGTTCTTC. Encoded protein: CASGEARTGGLFGINEQFF.

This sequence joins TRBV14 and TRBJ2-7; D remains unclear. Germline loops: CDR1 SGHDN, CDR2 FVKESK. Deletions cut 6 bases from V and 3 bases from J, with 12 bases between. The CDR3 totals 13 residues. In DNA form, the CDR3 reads TGTGCCAGCAGTCGAGGCGTATTCTACGAGCAGTACTTC. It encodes CASSRGVFYEQYF.

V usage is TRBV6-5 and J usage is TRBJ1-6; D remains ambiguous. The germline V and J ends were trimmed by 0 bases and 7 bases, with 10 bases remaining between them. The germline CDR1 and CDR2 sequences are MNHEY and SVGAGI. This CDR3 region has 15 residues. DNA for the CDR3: TGTGCCAGCAGTTACTCGCGGTCATTCAATTCACCCCTCCACTTT. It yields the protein CASSYSRSFNSPLHF.

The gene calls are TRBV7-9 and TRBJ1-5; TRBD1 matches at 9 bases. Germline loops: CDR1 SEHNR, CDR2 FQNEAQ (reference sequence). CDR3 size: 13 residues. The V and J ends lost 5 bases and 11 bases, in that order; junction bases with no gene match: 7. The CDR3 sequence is CASSPGQGRAQHF. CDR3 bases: TGTGCCAGCAGCCCAGGACAGGGGCGAGCCCAGCATTTT.

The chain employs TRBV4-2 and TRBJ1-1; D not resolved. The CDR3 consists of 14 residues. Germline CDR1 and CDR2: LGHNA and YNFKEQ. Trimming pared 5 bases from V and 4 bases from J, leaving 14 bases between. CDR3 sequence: CASSAMTAGTEAFF. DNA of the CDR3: TGTGCCAGCAGCGCAATGACGGCGGGCACTGAAGCTTTCTTT.

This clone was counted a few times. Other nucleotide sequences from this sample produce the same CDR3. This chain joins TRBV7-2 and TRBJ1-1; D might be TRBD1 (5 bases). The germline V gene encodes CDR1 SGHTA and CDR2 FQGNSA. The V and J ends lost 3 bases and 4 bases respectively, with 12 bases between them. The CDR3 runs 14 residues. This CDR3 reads CASSFGRRGTEAFF. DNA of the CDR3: TGTGCCAGCAGCTTTGGCAGAAGGGGCACTGAAGCTTTCTTT.

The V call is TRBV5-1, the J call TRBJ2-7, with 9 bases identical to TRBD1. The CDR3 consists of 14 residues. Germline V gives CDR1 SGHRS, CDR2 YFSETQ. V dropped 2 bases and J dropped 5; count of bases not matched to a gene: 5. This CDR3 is CASSLQGAIDEQYF. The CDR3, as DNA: TGCGCCAGCAGCTTACAGGGGGCAATTGACGAGCAGTACTTC.

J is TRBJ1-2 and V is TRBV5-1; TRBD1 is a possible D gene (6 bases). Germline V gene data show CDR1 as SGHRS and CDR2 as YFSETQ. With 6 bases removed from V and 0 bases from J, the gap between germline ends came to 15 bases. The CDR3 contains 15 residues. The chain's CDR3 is CASTFIQGSNYGYTF. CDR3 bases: TGCGCCAGCACTTTTATACAGGGATCTAACTATGGCTACACCTTC. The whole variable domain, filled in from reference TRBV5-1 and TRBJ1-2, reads KAGVTQTPRYLIKTRGQQVTLSCSPISGHRSVSWYQQTPGQGLQFLFEYFSETQRNKGNFPGRFSGRQFSNSRSEMNVSTLELGDSALYLCASTFIQGSNYGYTFGSGTRLTVV.

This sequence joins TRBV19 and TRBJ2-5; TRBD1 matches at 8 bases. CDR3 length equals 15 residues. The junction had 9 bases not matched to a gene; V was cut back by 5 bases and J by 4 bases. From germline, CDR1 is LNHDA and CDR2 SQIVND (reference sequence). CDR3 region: CASSLQTGGGETQYF. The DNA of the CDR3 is TGTGCCAGTAGTCTCCAAACAGGGGGAGGAGAGACCCAGTACTTC.

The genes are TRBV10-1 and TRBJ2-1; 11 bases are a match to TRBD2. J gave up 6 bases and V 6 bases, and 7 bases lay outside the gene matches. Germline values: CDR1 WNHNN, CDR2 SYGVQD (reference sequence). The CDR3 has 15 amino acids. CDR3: CASSFSGGEVNEQFF. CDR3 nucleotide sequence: TGCGCCAGCAGCTTTAGCGGGGGGGAAGTCAATGAGCAGTTCTTC.

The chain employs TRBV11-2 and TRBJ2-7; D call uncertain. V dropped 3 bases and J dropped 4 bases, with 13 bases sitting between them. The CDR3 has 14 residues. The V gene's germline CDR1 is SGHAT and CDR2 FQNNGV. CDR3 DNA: TGTGCCAGCAGCTTTGCAGGTGGGCGTTACGAGCAGTACGTC. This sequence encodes CASSFAGGRYEQYV.

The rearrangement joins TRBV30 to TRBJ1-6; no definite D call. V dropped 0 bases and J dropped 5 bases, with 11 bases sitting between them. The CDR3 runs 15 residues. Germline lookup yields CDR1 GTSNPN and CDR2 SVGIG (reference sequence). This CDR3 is CAWSVKFGNNSPLHF. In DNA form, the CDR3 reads TGTGCCTGGAGTGTTAAGTTCGGGAATAATTCACCCCTCCACTTT.

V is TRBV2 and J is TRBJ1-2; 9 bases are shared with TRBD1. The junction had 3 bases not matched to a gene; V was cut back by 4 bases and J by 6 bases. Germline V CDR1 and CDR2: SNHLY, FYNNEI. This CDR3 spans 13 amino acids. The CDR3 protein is CASSADRGDGYTF. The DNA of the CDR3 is TGTGCCAGCAGTGCGGACAGGGGAGATGGCTACACCTTC.